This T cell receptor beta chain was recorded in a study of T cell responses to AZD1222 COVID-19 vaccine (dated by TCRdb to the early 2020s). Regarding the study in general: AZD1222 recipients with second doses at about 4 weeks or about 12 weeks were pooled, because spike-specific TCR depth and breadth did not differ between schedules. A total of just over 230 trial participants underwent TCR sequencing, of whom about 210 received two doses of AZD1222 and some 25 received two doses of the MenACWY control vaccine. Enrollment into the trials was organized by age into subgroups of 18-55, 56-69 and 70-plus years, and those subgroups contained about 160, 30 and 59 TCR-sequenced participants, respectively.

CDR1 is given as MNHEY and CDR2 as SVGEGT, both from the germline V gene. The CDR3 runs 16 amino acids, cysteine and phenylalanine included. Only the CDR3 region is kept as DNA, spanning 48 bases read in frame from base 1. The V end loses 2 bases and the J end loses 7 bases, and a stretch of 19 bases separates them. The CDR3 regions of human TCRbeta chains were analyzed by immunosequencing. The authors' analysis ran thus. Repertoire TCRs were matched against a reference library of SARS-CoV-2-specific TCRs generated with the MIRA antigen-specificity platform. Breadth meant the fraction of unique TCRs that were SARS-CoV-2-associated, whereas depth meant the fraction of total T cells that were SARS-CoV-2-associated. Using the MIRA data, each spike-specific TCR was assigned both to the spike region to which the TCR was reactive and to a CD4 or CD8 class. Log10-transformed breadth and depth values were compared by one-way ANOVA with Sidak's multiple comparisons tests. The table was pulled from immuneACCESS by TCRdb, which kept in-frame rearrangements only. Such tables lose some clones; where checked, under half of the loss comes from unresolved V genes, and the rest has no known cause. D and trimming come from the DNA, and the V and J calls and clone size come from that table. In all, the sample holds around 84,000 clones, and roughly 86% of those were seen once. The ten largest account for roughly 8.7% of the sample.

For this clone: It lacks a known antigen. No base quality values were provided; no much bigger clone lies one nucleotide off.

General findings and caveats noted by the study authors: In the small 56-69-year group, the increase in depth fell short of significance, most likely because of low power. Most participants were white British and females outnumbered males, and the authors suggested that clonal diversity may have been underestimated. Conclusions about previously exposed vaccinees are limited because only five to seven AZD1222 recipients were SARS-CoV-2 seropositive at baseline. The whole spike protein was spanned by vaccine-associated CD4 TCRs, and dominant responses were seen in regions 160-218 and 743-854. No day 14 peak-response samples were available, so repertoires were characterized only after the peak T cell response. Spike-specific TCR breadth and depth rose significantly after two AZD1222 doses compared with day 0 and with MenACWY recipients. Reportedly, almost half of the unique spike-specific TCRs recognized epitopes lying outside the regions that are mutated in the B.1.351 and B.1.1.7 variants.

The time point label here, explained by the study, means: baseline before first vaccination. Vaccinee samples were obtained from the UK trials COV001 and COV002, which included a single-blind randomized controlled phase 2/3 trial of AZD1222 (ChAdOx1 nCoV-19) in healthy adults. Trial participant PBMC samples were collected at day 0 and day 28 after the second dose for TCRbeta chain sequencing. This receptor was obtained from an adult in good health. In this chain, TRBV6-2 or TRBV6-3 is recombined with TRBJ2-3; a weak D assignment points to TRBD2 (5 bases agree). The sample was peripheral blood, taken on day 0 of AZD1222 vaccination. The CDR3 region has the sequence CASSYRDWGVGNTQYF. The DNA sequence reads TGTGCCAGCAGTTACCGGGATTGGGGAGTAGGAAATACGCAGTATTTT.